This TCR beta chain was obtained from a study of blood T cell repertoires in COVID-19. The CDR3 is made up of 19 amino acids. Profiled with immunoSEQ multiplex PCR; TCRdb holds only in-frame clones, not every one. This sample has 140,000 to 150,000 clones, with approximately 87% found just once. The origin of this receptor is a human donor in a cohort sampled during active COVID-19. The sequenced material came from peripheral blood. This chain connects TRBV7-5 to TRBJ2-5; the table gives TRBD2 as D, unverified against the DNA. TRBV7-5 is assigned pseudogene status. CDR3 residues: CVRSSPSEVVAESQETQYF. The CDR3 DNA sequence: TGTGTCAGAAGCTCACCCAGTGAGGTAGTAGCGGAGAGCCAAGAGACCCAGTACTTC.